These 19 T cell receptor gamma chains originate from one sample sequenced in a study of gamma delta lymphoproliferative disorders and STAT genes. Genomic DNA from isolated PBMCs served as the sequencing template. TCRdb applied CATT to the multiplex PCR reads for clone calling. The top ten clones hold around a tenth of a sample with about 2,500 gamma-chain clones, about a tenth of them seen once. Sequences were obtained from blood. Every receptor here comes from a human donor in good health.

By sample fraction, this clone is medium-sized. The DNA for the CDR3 is TGTGCCACCTGGGACCCCCTTTATTATAAGAAACTCTTT. This translates into CATWDPLYYKKLF. The gene calls are TRGV4 and TRGJ1 or TRGJ2. TCRdb offers no J gene call, so here the DNA was matched to germline to obtain one. Germline-derived CDR1 and CDR2 are EGSTGY and YDSYTSSV. V lost 4 bases, J lost 3 bases, and 6 bases stayed unmatched. The CDR3 sequence is 13 residues long.

In this sample, this clone is medium-sized. The V gene is TRGV3, the J gene TRGJ1 or TRGJ2. Germline matching of the DNA provided the J gene here, since TCRdb leaves it blank. The CDR3 loop spans 12 amino acids. The V and J ends lost 0 bases and 9 bases, in that order; junction bases with no gene match: 5. Germline V gives CDR1 VTNTFY, CDR2 YDVSTARD (reference sequence). In nucleotides, the CDR3 is TGTGCCACCTGGGACAGGCTGGGTAAGAAACTCTTT. Translating gives CATWDRLGKKLF.

By its share, this clone is medium-sized. The V and J genes are TRGV4 and TRGJ1 or TRGJ2. The J gene is not listed in TCRdb, so it was assigned here from a DNA match to germline. The CDR3 consists of 14 residues. Germline V gives CDR1 EGSTGY, CDR2 YDSYTSSV. J gave up 0 bases and V 3 bases, and 5 bases lay outside the gene matches. The CDR3 loop is CATWDRSNYYKKLF. CDR3 coding DNA: TGTGCCACCTGGGATAGATCGAATTATTATAAGAAACTCTTT.

This clone is medium-sized (0.01 to 0.1%) in the sample. This chain connects TRGV8 to TRGJ1 or TRGJ2. The J gene comes from matching the DNA to germline here; TCRdb lacks it. The CDR3 loop spans 11 amino acids. The trim removed 0 bases at V and 12 bases at J, leaving 5 bases unmatched. CDR1 is VENAVY, CDR2 YDSYNSRV, per germline. The CDR3 region has the DNA TGTGCCACCTGGGATAGGGGGGGGAAACTCTTT. Amino acids: CATWDRGGKLF.

The chain couples TRGV5 to TRGJ1 or TRGJ2. Here the J gene was assigned by germline matching of the DNA, as TCRdb has none. The CDR3 covers 10 residues. The germline gives CDR1 VINAFY, CDR2 YDVSNSKD. Trimming removed 11 bases from V and 8 bases from J; junction bases left unmatched: 9. The CDR3 bases are TGTGCCATCCGGGGAGATAAGAAACTCTTT. Its translation is CAIRGDKKLF.

This clone ranks as large. This chain links TRGV10 with TRGJP1. Assignment of the J gene here rests on matching the DNA to germline, because TCRdb gives none. TRGV10 is noted as an ORF with a role that remains uncertain. V shed 8 bases, J shed 9 bases, and the junction held 16 bases outside the gene matches. The CDR3 totals 15 residues. CDR3 loop: CAAWDYGAGRWFKIF. In DNA, the CDR3 is TGTGCTGCGTGGGATTATGGGGCGGGGCGTTGGTTCAAGATATTT.

This clone is classed as medium-sized. The rearrangement links TRGV4 to TRGJ1 or TRGJ2. TCRdb offers no J gene call, so here the DNA was matched to germline to obtain one. The CDR3 spans 15 residues. The germline gives CDR1 EGSTGY, CDR2 YDSYTSSV. With V trimmed by 4 bases and J by 0 bases, 9 bases remained unmatched. The CDR3 sequence: CATWDHKSNYYKKLF. The CDR3 coding sequence is TGTGCCACCTGGGACCATAAATCGAATTATTATAAGAAACTCTTT.

This clone was seen ten or more times. The gene calls are TRGV9 and TRGJ1 or TRGJ2. TCRdb is silent on the J gene; assignment here came from matching the DNA to germline. This CDR3 region has 13 residues. Germline V CDR1 and CDR2: GITISATS, ISYDGTV (reference sequence). Unmatched junction bases numbered 18, after V lost 8 bases and J lost 11 bases. The DNA for the CDR3 is TGTGCCTTGTTTTGCACCGCCTCAATGCAGAAACTCTTT. This translates into CALFCTASMQKLF.

This clone is medium-sized by share. Distinct nucleotide sequences in the sample also encode this CDR3. Here the CDR3 reads CATWDRPYYKKLF. CDR3 bases: TGTGCCACCTGGGACCGTCCTTATTATAAGAAACTCTTT. V and J are TRGV5 and TRGJ1 or TRGJ2. Here the J gene was assigned by germline matching of the DNA, as TCRdb has none. The CDR3 runs to 13 residues. In germline, CDR1 is VINAFY, CDR2 YDVSNSKD. V dropped 3 bases and J dropped 3; count of bases not matched to a gene: 5.

This clone is deemed medium-sized (0.01 to 0.1%). The V call is TRGV4, the J call TRGJ1 or TRGJ2. The J gene was not available in TCRdb and was assigned here by matching the DNA to germline segments. V dropped 0 bases and J dropped 6; count of bases not matched to a gene: 14. Germline V gene data show CDR1 as EGSTGY and CDR2 as YDSYTSSV. The CDR3 spans 16 residues. In DNA form, the CDR3 reads TGTGCCACCTGGGATGGGCAGATATCCGTTTGTTATAAGAAACTCTTT. This translates into CATWDGQISVCYKKLF.

Comments on this clone: The DNA is left out, because the CDR3 cannot be placed on it with certainty; the CDR3 is given as TCRdb lists it. The V gene call reads TRGV3; no J gene was called. The V gene's germline CDR1 is VTNTFY and CDR2 YDVSTARD (reference sequence). The CDR3 is made up of 19 amino acids, end residues included. The CDR3 is CATWDSFIIRNSLAVEQHF.

In its sample, this clone ranks as medium-sized. The chain recombines TRGV11 with TRGJ1 or TRGJ2. As TCRdb names no J gene, one was assigned here on the basis of a DNA match to germline. TRGV11 is known as an ORF, though its function is uncertain. This CDR3 region has 14 residues. V shed 0 bases, J shed 9 bases, and the junction held 8 bases outside the gene matches. The chain's CDR3 is CACWIRHGECKKLF. In DNA, the CDR3 is TGTGCCTGCTGGATTAGGCACGGGGAGTGTAAGAAACTCTTT.

This clone is classed as medium-sized (0.01 to 0.1%). The chain recombines TRGV10 with TRGJ1 or TRGJ2. Matching the DNA to germline supplied the J gene, which TCRdb does not give. TRGV10 is labeled an ORF, and its function is uncertain. V lost 12 bases, J lost 0 bases, and 3 bases stayed unmatched. CDR3 length equals 11 residues. The CDR3 region is CAARNYYKKLF. The DNA of the CDR3 is TGTGCTGCCAGGAATTATTATAAGAAACTCTTT.

This clone ranks as large (0.1 to 1%). The chain joins TRGV4 to TRGJ1 or TRGJ2. TCRdb carries no J gene annotation; the J gene was assigned here by matching the DNA with germline. The V gene's germline CDR1 is EGSTGY and CDR2 YDSYTSSV. There are 13 residues in the CDR3. The J segment lost 5 bases and the V segment lost 0 bases, leaving 4 bases of the junction unmatched. The CDR3 spells CATWDGLHYKKLF. The CDR3 DNA reads TGTGCCACCTGGGATGGGCTTCATTATAAGAAACTCTTT.

This clone was found a few times. This sequence joins TRGV10 and TRGJP1. The J gene was not available in TCRdb and was assigned here by matching the DNA to germline segments. TRGV10 is an open reading frame whose function is uncertain. V lost 8 bases and J lost 3; bases outside the gene matches: 7. CDR3 length equals 14 residues. The CDR3, as DNA: TGTGCTGCGTGGGATAAATCCACTGGTTGGTTCAAGATATTT. Its protein is CAAWDKSTGWFKIF.

This clone counts as medium-sized. The V call is TRGV4, the J call TRGJP1. Here the J gene was assigned by germline matching of the DNA, as TCRdb has none. The CDR3 sequence is 15 residues long. Losses at the gene ends were 0 bases for V and 2 bases for J; bases not matched to a gene: 3. CDR1 is EGSTGY and CDR2 is YDSYTSSV in the germline V gene. In DNA, the CDR3 is TGTGCCACCTGGGATGGGCCAACCACTGGTTGGTTCAAGATATTT. It translates to CATWDGPTTGWFKIF.

By share, this clone counts as medium-sized. The J gene is TRGJ1 or TRGJ2, the V gene TRGV3. In the absence of a J gene in TCRdb, the DNA was matched to germline to assign it here. The trim removed 0 bases at V and 3 bases at J, leaving 5 bases unmatched. Looked up from germline, CDR1 is VTNTFY and CDR2 is YDVSTARD (reference sequence). The CDR3 is made up of 14 amino acids. CDR3 DNA: TGTGCCACCTGGGACAGGCCCCTTTATTATAAGAAACTCTTT. This sequence encodes CATWDRPLYYKKLF.

This clone qualifies as medium-sized. The V call is TRGV4, the J call TRGJ1 or TRGJ2. The J gene, not given by TCRdb, was assigned here from a germline match of the nucleotide sequence. The CDR3 contains 15 residues. Germline values: CDR1 EGSTGY, CDR2 YDSYTSSV. V lost 3 bases to trimming and J lost 1 base; unmatched junction nucleotides: 9. This CDR3 reads CATWDRVLNYYKKLF. The CDR3 DNA sequence: TGTGCCACCTGGGATAGGGTCTTAAATTATTATAAGAAACTCTTT.

By share, this clone ranks as medium-sized (0.01 to 0.1%). V is TRGV4 and J is TRGJ1 or TRGJ2. The J gene, missing from TCRdb, was assigned here through DNA to germline matching. The CDR3 covers 15 residues. J gave up 3 bases and V 2 bases, and 10 bases lay outside the gene matches. Germline V gene data show CDR1 as EGSTGY and CDR2 as YDSYTSSV. In nucleotides, the CDR3 is TGTGCCACCTGGGATGCAGGGTTCCTTTATTATAAGAAACTCTTT. This encodes CATWDAGFLYYKKLF.